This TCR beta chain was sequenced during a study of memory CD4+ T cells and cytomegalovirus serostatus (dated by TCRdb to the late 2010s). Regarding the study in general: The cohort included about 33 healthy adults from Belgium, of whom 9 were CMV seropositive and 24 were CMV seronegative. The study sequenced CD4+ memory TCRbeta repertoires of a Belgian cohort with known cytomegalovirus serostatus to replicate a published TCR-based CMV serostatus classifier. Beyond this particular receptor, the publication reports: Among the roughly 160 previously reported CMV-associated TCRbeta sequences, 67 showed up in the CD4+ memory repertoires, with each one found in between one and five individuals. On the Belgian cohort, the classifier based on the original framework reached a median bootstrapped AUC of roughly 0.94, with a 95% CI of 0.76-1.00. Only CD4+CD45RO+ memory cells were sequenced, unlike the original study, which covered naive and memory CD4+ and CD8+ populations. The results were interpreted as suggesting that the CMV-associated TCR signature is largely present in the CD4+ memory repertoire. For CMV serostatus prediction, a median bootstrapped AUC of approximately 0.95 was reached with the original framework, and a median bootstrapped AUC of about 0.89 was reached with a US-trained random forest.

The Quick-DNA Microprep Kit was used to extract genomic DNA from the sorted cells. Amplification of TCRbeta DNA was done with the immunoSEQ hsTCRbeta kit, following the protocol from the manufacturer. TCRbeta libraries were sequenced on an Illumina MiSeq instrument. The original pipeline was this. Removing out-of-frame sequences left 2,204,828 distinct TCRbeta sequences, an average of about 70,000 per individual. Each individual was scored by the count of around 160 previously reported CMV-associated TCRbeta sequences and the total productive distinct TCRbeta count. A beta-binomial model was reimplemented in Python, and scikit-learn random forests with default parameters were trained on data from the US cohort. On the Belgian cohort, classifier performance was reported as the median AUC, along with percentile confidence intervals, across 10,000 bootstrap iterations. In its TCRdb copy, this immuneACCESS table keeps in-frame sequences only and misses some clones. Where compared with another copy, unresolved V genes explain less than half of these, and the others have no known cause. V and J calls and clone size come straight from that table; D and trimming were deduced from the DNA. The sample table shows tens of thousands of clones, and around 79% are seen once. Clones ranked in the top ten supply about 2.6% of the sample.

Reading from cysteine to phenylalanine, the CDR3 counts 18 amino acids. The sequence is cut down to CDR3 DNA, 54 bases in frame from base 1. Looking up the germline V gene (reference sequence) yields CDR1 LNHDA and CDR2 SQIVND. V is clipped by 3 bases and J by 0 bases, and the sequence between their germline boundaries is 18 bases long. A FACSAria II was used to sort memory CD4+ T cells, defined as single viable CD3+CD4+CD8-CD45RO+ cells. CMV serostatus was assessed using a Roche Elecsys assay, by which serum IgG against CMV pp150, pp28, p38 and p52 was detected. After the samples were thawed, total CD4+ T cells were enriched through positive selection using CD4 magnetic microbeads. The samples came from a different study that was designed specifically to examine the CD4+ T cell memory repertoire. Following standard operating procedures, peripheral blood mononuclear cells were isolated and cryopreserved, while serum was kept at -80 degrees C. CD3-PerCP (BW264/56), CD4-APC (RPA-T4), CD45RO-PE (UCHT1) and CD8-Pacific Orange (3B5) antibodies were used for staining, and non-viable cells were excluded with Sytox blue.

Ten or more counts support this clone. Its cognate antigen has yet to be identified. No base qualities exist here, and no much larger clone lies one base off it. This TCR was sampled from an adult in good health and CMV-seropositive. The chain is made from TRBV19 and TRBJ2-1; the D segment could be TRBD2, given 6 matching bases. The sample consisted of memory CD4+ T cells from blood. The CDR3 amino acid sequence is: CASSIGWSAGRSYNEQFF. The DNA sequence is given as TGTGCCAGTAGTATCGGGTGGAGTGCGGGGCGCTCCTACAATGAGCAGTTCTTC.